This T cell receptor (beta chain) was captured in a study of CD8 T cells in ankylosing spondylitis. V lost 0 bases and J lost 6, with 13 bases in between. Germline V CDR1 and CDR2: SGHRS, YFSETQ. The CDR3 totals 16 residues. One entry per CDR3 protein, called by TCRdb with MiXCR from the 5' RACE reads. The data show 190,000 or so distinct CDR3 sequences, with 9.5% to 15% seen just once and 15% to 20% held by the top ten. Sequencing was performed on blood, either unsorted or a sorted T cell fraction (not recorded which). The source of this sequence is a male donor with ankylosing spondylitis or in good health (not recorded which). The rearrangement links TRBV5-1 to TRBJ2-6, with D hard to call. In nucleotides, the CDR3 is TGCGCCAGCAGCTTGGCCGGCAGGACGACGGCCAACGTCCTGACTTTC. Translated: CASSLAGRTTANVLTF.